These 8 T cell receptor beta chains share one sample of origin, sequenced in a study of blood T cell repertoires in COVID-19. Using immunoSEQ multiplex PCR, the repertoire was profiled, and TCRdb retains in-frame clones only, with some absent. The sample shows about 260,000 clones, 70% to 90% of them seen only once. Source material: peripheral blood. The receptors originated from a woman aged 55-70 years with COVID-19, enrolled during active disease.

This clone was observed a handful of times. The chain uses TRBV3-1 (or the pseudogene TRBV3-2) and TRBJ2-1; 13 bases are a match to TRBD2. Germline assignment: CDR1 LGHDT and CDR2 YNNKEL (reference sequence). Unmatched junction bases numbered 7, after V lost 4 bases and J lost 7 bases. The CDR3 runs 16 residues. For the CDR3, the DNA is TGTGCCAGCAGCCCAAAGGGACTAGCGGGGATAAATGAGCAGTTCTTC. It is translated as CASSPKGLAGINEQFF.

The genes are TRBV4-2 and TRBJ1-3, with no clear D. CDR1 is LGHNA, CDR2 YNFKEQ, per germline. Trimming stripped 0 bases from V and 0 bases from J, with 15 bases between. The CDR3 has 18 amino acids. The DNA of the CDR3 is TGTGCCAGCAGCCAAGATTGGGGAGGCATTGACTCTGGAAACACCATATATTTT. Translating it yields CASSQDWGGIDSGNTIYF.

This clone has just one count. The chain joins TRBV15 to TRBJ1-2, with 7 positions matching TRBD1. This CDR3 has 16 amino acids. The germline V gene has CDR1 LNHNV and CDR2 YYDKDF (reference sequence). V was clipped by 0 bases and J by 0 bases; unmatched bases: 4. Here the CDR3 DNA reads TGTGCCACCAGCAGAGAAAAGGGGGCAGCTAACTATGGCTACACCTTC. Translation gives CATSREKGAANYGYTF.

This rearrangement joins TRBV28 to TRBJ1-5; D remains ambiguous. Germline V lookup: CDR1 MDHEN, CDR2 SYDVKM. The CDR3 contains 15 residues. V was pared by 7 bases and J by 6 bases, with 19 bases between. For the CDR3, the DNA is TGTGCCAGCAAGCGGGATGATCAGCAAGTTCAGCCCCAGCATTTT. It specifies CASKRDDQQVQPQHF.

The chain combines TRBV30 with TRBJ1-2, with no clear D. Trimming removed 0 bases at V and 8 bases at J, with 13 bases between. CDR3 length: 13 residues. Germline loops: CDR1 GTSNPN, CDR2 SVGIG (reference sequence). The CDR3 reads CAWSVLDGGGYTF. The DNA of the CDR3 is TGTGCCTGGAGTGTACTAGACGGCGGAGGCTACACCTTC. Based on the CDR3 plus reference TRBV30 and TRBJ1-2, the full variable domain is SQTIHQWPATLVQPVGSPLSLECTVEGTSNPNLYWYRQAAGRGLQLLFYSVGIGQISSEVPQNLSASRPQDRQFILSSKKLLLSDSGFYLCAWSVLDGGGYTFGSGTRLTVV.

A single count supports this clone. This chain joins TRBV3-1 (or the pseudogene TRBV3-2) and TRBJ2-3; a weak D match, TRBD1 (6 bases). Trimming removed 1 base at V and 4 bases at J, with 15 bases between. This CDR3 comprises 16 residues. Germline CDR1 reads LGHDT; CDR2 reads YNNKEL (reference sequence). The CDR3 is CASSQGARGVADTQYF. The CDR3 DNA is TGTGCCAGCAGCCAAGGGGCCAGGGGCGTCGCAGATACGCAGTATTTT.

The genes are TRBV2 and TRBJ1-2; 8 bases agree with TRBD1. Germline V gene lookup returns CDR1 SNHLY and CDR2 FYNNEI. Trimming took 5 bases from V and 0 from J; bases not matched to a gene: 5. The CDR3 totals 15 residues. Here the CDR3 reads CASSNQGAPNYGYTF. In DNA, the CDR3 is TGTGCCAGCAGTAACCAGGGGGCGCCTAACTATGGCTACACCTTC.

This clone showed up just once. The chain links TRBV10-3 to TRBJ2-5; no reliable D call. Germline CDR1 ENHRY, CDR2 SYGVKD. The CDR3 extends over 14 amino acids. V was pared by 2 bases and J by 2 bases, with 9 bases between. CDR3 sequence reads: CAISEVGDQETQYF. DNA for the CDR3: TGTGCCATCAGTGAGGTCGGTGATCAAGAGACCCAGTACTTC.